This T cell receptor beta chain comes out of a study of identical twins. Trimming stripped 5 bases from V and 0 bases from J, with 14 bases between. This CDR3 has 16 residues. Per the germline V gene, CDR1 is LNHNV and CDR2 is YYDKDF (reference sequence). Using its own MiXCR run on the 5' RACE reads, TCRdb lists one record per CDR3 protein. The top ten hold more than 0.8% of the sample, which has around 490,000 distinct CDR3 sequences, about 13% seen once. These data also formed part of another study, on yellow fever vaccine responses in identical twins.

The clonotype originates from a woman aged 18 to 35 in good health. Sequencing used CD4+ T cells sorted from blood. The gene calls are TRBV15 and TRBJ2-1; D gene uncertain. CDR3 region: CATSFSTYGSYNEQFF. DNA for the CDR3: TGTGCCACCAGCTTCTCGACTTATGGCTCCTACAATGAGCAGTTCTTC.